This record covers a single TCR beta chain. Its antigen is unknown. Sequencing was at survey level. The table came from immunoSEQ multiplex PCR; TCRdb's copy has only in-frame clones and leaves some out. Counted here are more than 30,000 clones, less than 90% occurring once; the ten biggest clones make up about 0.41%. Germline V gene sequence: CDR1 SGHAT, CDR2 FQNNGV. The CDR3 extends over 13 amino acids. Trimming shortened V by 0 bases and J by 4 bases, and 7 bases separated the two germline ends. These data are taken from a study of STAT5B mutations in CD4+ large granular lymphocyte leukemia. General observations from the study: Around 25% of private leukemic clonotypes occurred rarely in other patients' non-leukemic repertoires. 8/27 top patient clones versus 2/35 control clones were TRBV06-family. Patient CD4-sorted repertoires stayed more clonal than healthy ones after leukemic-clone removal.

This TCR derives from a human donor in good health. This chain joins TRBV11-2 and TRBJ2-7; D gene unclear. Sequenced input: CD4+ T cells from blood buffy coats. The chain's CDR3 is CASSLDGPYEQYF. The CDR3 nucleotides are TGTGCCAGCAGCTTAGATGGGCCTTACGAGCAGTACTTC.